This paragraph reports one T cell receptor beta chain. The target antigen is unknown. This entry comes from a study of T cell responses to AZD1222 COVID-19 vaccine. TCRdb keeps only in-frame clones here, not all; method: immunoSEQ multiplex PCR. The table has about 140,000 clones, 92% seen once. Overall study findings and caveats: Donors, mostly white British, included more females; clonal diversity was possibly underestimated. Breadth and depth of Spike-specific TCRs rose after two AZD1222 doses. The number of AZD1222 recipients seropositive at baseline was only 6 or 7. Repertoires were obtained only post-peak T cell response.

V lost 4 bases to trimming and J lost 4 bases, with 20 bases between them. Per the germline V gene, CDR1 is SNHLY and CDR2 is FYNNEI. CDR3 length: 17 amino acids. This TCR was recovered from an adult in good health. Sequenced material: peripheral blood, taken on day 0 of AZD1222 vaccination. V and J are TRBV2 and TRBJ1-5, with D perhaps TRBD1 (5 bases). DNA of the CDR3: TGTGCCAGCAGTGGGACCGGGGCGGGACGGACTAATCAGCCCCAGCATTTT. Its translation: CASSGTGAGRTNQPQHF.